This T cell receptor beta chain derives from a study of cytomegalovirus exposure and HLA in healthy donors. The CDR3 has 13 amino acids. Germline V lookup: CDR1 MNHEY, CDR2 SMNVEV (reference sequence). Trimming left V 10 bases short and J 4 bases short, with 11 bases between. Study results and caveats: A later analysis found TCR association rates differed by HLA locus, highest for DRB1 and lowest for HLA-C.

Researchers ran the PCR with 60 Vbeta and 13 Jbeta primers. Profiling relied on immunoSEQ multiplex PCR, and the TCRdb table lists in-frame clones only, not all of them. Of around 130,000 clones listed, just under 80% were seen once; the top ten hold over 1.5%. This clone has a single count. Its antigen is still unknown. The J gene is TRBJ1-6, the V gene TRBV27; D is undetermined. Input material: PBMCs. The source of this sequence is a woman aged 35 to 49 in good health and CMV-seronegative. CDR3 in amino acids: CATAGSYNSPLHF. The CDR3 DNA is TGTGCCACCGCGGGATCGTATAATTCACCCCTCCACTTT.